Listed below are T cell receptor beta chains from one sample, sequenced in a study of beta chain features in type 1 diabetes. TCRdb's table, derived via immunoSEQ multiplex PCR, lists solely in-frame clones and lacks some. The sample carries 200,000 to 300,000 clones, roughly a tenth recorded once. The sequenced sample was naive CD4+ T cells from blood. These receptors originate from a man younger than 45 with type 1 diabetes. The CDR3 runs from the conserved cysteine through the conserved F or W. Each record gives: J gene, V gene, CDR3 length, D gene, clone size, CDR3 DNA, CDR3 protein. A D gene is named only where the DNA matches it firmly. Rows give clone size only sometimes, using once, few, many, or a class for an expanded clone.

j_call: TRBJ1-1; v_call: TRBV5-1; cdr3_length: 15; d_call: -; clone_size: -; cdr3_nt: TGCGCCAGCAGCGCCGCAACAGGGAAGAACACTGAAGCTTTCTTT; cdr3_aa: CASSAATGKNTEAFF
j_call: TRBJ2-3; v_call: TRBV12-1; cdr3_length: 17; d_call: -; clone_size: -; cdr3_nt: TGTGCCAGCAGGGGCGAGACAGGGAACTTCCACACAGATACGCAGTATTTT; cdr3_aa: CASRGETGNFHTDTQYF
j_call: TRBJ2-5; v_call: TRBV9; cdr3_length: 14; d_call: TRBD2; clone_size: -; cdr3_nt: TGTGCCAGCAGCGTAGATAGGGGAGGGGAGACCCAGTACTTC; cdr3_aa: CASSVDRGGETQYF
j_call: TRBJ1-2; v_call: TRBV19; cdr3_length: 16; d_call: -; clone_size: few; cdr3_nt: TGTGCCAGTAGTATCTATGGGGCGGACAGTATCGATGGCTACACCTTC; cdr3_aa: CASSIYGADSIDGYTF
j_call: TRBJ1-5; v_call: TRBV19; cdr3_length: 13; d_call: -; clone_size: -; cdr3_nt: TGTGCCAGTAGTATGCAGGGCCATCAGCCCCAGCATTTT; cdr3_aa: CASSMQGHQPQHF
j_call: TRBJ2-2; v_call: TRBV4-3; cdr3_length: 16; d_call: TRBD2; clone_size: -; cdr3_nt: TGCGCCAGCAGCTCCCTAGCGGGGGAGGACACCGGGGAGCTGTTTTTT; cdr3_aa: CASSSLAGEDTGELFF
j_call: TRBJ2-7; v_call: TRBV10-3; cdr3_length: 16; d_call: TRBD2; clone_size: -; cdr3_nt: TGTGCCATCACCGATAGAGAGAGCGGGGGGAGAAACGAGCAGTACTTC; cdr3_aa: CAITDRESGGRNEQYF
j_call: TRBJ2-7; v_call: TRBV11-2; cdr3_length: 14; d_call: -; clone_size: -; cdr3_nt: TGTGCCAGCAGCTTAACGGCCAGGCCCTACGAGCAGTACTTC; cdr3_aa: CASSLTARPYEQYF
j_call: TRBJ2-3; v_call: TRBV14; cdr3_length: 14; d_call: -; clone_size: few; cdr3_nt: TGTGCCAGCACGGGGTCTTCTACTACAGATACGCAGTATTTT; cdr3_aa: CASTGSSTTDTQYF
j_call: TRBJ2-7; v_call: TRBV12-5; cdr3_length: 12; d_call: -; clone_size: few; cdr3_nt: TGTGCTAGTGGGGCGGGGTTCTACGAGCAGTACTTC; cdr3_aa: CASGAGFYEQYF
j_call: TRBJ1-2; v_call: TRBV19; cdr3_length: 15; d_call: -; clone_size: few; cdr3_nt: TGTGCCAGTAGTATACTAGGGGCAAGAAACTATGGCTACACCTTC; cdr3_aa: CASSILGARNYGYTF
j_call: TRBJ1-3; v_call: TRBV6-6; cdr3_length: 14; d_call: TRBD1; clone_size: few; cdr3_nt: TGTGCCAGCAGGGAGACAGGGGCTGGAAACACCATATATTTT; cdr3_aa: CASRETGAGNTIYF
j_call: TRBJ2-1; v_call: TRBV5-1; cdr3_length: 14; d_call: TRBD2; clone_size: few; cdr3_nt: TGCGCCAGCAGCTTGCGCGGGGGGGCTGATGAGCAGTTCTTC; cdr3_aa: CASSLRGGADEQFF
j_call: TRBJ2-5; v_call: TRBV25-1; cdr3_length: 18; d_call: TRBD1; clone_size: few; cdr3_nt: TGTGCCAGCAGTGAATATTATCAACGGGACAGACTTCGTAGGGACCAGTACTTC; cdr3_aa: CASSEYYQRDRLRRDQYF
j_call: TRBJ2-1; v_call: TRBV10-3; cdr3_length: 13; d_call: -; clone_size: -; cdr3_nt: TGTGCCATCAGTGGGCCCCAATGGAATGAGCAGTTCTTC; cdr3_aa: CAISGPQWNEQFF
j_call: TRBJ1-5; v_call: TRBV15; cdr3_length: 16; d_call: -; clone_size: -; cdr3_nt: TGTGCCACCAGCAGTAGGACTCATATGCGCCATCAGCCCCAGCATTTT; cdr3_aa: CATSSRTHMRHQPQHF
j_call: TRBJ2-7; v_call: TRBV5-4; cdr3_length: 15; d_call: TRBD2; clone_size: -; cdr3_nt: TGTGCCAGCAGCCGGACTAGCGGGGGCCCCTACGAGCAGTACTTC; cdr3_aa: CASSRTSGGPYEQYF
j_call: TRBJ2-3; v_call: TRBV28; cdr3_length: 14; d_call: -; clone_size: few; cdr3_nt: TGTGCCAGCAGTGCGGGCCCATTCACAGATACGCAGTATTTT; cdr3_aa: CASSAGPFTDTQYF
j_call: TRBJ1-5; v_call: TRBV4-1; cdr3_length: 17; d_call: TRBD1; clone_size: few; cdr3_nt: TGCGCCAGCAGCCACCAGGCCGCAGGGGGACGGGGTCAGCCCCAGCATTTT; cdr3_aa: CASSHQAAGGRGQPQHF
j_call: TRBJ2-1; v_call: TRBV4-3; cdr3_length: 14; d_call: -; clone_size: few; cdr3_nt: TGCGCCAGCAGCCGACTGAGCTCCTACAATGAGCAGTTCTTC; cdr3_aa: CASSRLSSYNEQFF
j_call: TRBJ2-3; v_call: TRBV14; cdr3_length: 11; d_call: -; clone_size: -; cdr3_nt: TGTGCCAGCAGCGCGCAGGGGACGCAGTATTTT; cdr3_aa: CASSAQGTQYF
j_call: TRBJ2-1; v_call: TRBV5-1; cdr3_length: 17; d_call: TRBD2; clone_size: -; cdr3_nt: TGCGCCAGCAGCTTGGCCTTGGGCGGGGGGATATACAATGAGCAGTTCTTC; cdr3_aa: CASSLALGGGIYNEQFF
j_call: TRBJ1-2; v_call: TRBV6-5; cdr3_length: 13; d_call: -; clone_size: -; cdr3_nt: TGTGCCAGCAGTTACTCAGAGGGCTATGGCTACACCTTC; cdr3_aa: CASSYSEGYGYTF
j_call: TRBJ2-1; v_call: TRBV7-6; cdr3_length: 14; d_call: -; clone_size: few; cdr3_nt: TGTGCCAGCAGCTTGGAGGGGGGGCTGACTGAGCAGTTCTTC; cdr3_aa: CASSLEGGLTEQFF
j_call: TRBJ2-1; v_call: TRBV27; cdr3_length: 13; d_call: -; clone_size: few; cdr3_nt: TGTGCCAGCAGTTTAACCCCTGGGCAGGAGCAGTTCTTC; cdr3_aa: CASSLTPGQEQFF
j_call: TRBJ2-5; v_call: TRBV29-1; cdr3_length: 12; d_call: -; clone_size: -; cdr3_nt: TGCAGCGTTGGTCTTCCCCAAGAGACCCAGTACTTC; cdr3_aa: CSVGLPQETQYF
j_call: TRBJ2-1; v_call: TRBV9; cdr3_length: 15; d_call: TRBD2; clone_size: -; cdr3_nt: TGTGCCAGCAGCTTACTAGCGGGGGCCTACAATGAGCAGTTCTTC; cdr3_aa: CASSLLAGAYNEQFF
j_call: TRBJ1-1; v_call: TRBV6-5; cdr3_length: 15; d_call: -; clone_size: -; cdr3_nt: TGTGCCAGCAGTTACAGGAGTGTAATGAACACTGAAGCTTTCTTT; cdr3_aa: CASSYRSVMNTEAFF
j_call: TRBJ2-5; v_call: TRBV4-2; cdr3_length: 13; d_call: -; clone_size: few; cdr3_nt: TGTGCCAGCAGCCGATCGAAGCGAGAGACCCAGTACTTC; cdr3_aa: CASSRSKRETQYF
j_call: TRBJ1-2; v_call: TRBV5-1; cdr3_length: 13; d_call: -; clone_size: few; cdr3_nt: TGCGCCAGCAGCTTGGACAGGGACGGTGGCTACACCTTC; cdr3_aa: CASSLDRDGGYTF
j_call: TRBJ2-5; v_call: TRBV9; cdr3_length: 15; d_call: TRBD2; clone_size: -; cdr3_nt: TGTGCCAGCAGCCCTTGGACTAGCGGGGAAGAGACCCAGTACTTC; cdr3_aa: CASSPWTSGEETQYF
j_call: TRBJ2-7; v_call: TRBV5-1; cdr3_length: 14; d_call: -; clone_size: few; cdr3_nt: TGCGCCAGCAGCCCTCACGACAGGAGCTACGAGCAGTACTTC; cdr3_aa: CASSPHDRSYEQYF
j_call: TRBJ2-7; v_call: TRBV29-1; cdr3_length: 11; d_call: -; clone_size: -; cdr3_nt: TGCAGCGTGGGCAGGGCGTACGAGCAGTACTTC; cdr3_aa: CSVGRAYEQYF
j_call: TRBJ1-4; v_call: TRBV27; cdr3_length: 15; d_call: -; clone_size: -; cdr3_nt: TGTGCCAGCAGTTCCAAGGGGCGTAGTAATGAAAAACTGTTTTTT; cdr3_aa: CASSSKGRSNEKLFF
j_call: TRBJ2-1; v_call: TRBV4-3; cdr3_length: 15; d_call: TRBD1; clone_size: -; cdr3_nt: TGCGCCAGCAGCCAAGGCGGACAGGGGGCGGTTGAGCAGTTCTTC; cdr3_aa: CASSQGGQGAVEQFF
j_call: TRBJ2-1; v_call: TRBV19; cdr3_length: 18; d_call: TRBD2; clone_size: -; cdr3_nt: TGTGCCAGTAGTATAGTTAGCGGGGGGGACCTCTCCTACAATGAGCAGTTCTTC; cdr3_aa: CASSIVSGGDLSYNEQFF
j_call: TRBJ2-7; v_call: TRBV18; cdr3_length: 13; d_call: TRBD1; clone_size: few; cdr3_nt: TGTGCCAGCTCACCTCTACGGGACAGGGGGACTTACTTC; cdr3_aa: CASSPLRDRGTYF
j_call: TRBJ1-2; v_call: TRBV4-2; cdr3_length: 16; d_call: TRBD1; clone_size: -; cdr3_nt: TGTGCCAGCAGCCAAGATATCTCAGGGGGGAGCTATGGCTACACCTTC; cdr3_aa: CASSQDISGGSYGYTF
j_call: TRBJ2-5; v_call: TRBV11-2; cdr3_length: 14; d_call: TRBD1; clone_size: -; cdr3_nt: TGTGCCAGCAGCTCACAGGGGTTAGAAGAGACCCAGTACTTC; cdr3_aa: CASSSQGLEETQYF
j_call: TRBJ2-5; v_call: TRBV5-6; cdr3_length: 14; d_call: -; clone_size: few; cdr3_nt: TGTGCCAGCTTTGGGGTGGAGGGTGAAGAGACCCAGTACTTC; cdr3_aa: CASFGVEGEETQYF
j_call: TRBJ2-7; v_call: TRBV18; cdr3_length: 17; d_call: TRBD1; clone_size: few; cdr3_nt: TGTGCCAGCTCGTCTGCGTCTGAGGGGGCAGGAGGTAGCGAGCAGTACTTC; cdr3_aa: CASSSASEGAGGSEQYF
j_call: TRBJ2-1; v_call: TRBV5-4; cdr3_length: 12; d_call: TRBD2; clone_size: -; cdr3_nt: TGTGCCAGCAGCATTACTAGCGGGGGTCCTCTCTTC; cdr3_aa: CASSITSGGPLF
j_call: TRBJ1-6; v_call: TRBV18; cdr3_length: 16; d_call: TRBD1; clone_size: -; cdr3_nt: TGTGCCAGCTCACCCCCGGGACAGGGGAACAATTCACCCCTCCACTTT; cdr3_aa: CASSPPGQGNNSPLHF
j_call: TRBJ2-7; v_call: TRBV6-1; cdr3_length: 14; d_call: TRBD1; clone_size: few; cdr3_nt: TGTGCCAGCAGTCCCAAGACAGGGACCTACGAGCAGTACTTC; cdr3_aa: CASSPKTGTYEQYF
j_call: TRBJ1-2; v_call: TRBV9; cdr3_length: 13; d_call: TRBD1; clone_size: few; cdr3_nt: TGTGCCAGCAGCGCAACAGGGGGAAACGGCTACACCTTC; cdr3_aa: CASSATGGNGYTF
j_call: TRBJ2-1; v_call: TRBV15; cdr3_length: 15; d_call: TRBD2; clone_size: once; cdr3_nt: TGTGCCACAGGTAGCGGGGGCTCACGAAGTATGGAGCAGTTCTTC; cdr3_aa: CATGSGGSRSMEQFF
j_call: TRBJ2-7; v_call: TRBV15; cdr3_length: 15; d_call: -; clone_size: -; cdr3_nt: TGTGCCACCAGCAGCAGGTCCCCGAGCTCCTACGAGCAGTACTTC; cdr3_aa: CATSSRSPSSYEQYF
j_call: TRBJ2-1; v_call: TRBV18; cdr3_length: 15; d_call: TRBD1; clone_size: few; cdr3_nt: TGTGCCAGCTCCCAGGGGACAGGGGGCAGGGGAGAGCAGTTCTTC; cdr3_aa: CASSQGTGGRGEQFF
j_call: TRBJ2-3; v_call: TRBV11-2; cdr3_length: 16; d_call: -; clone_size: -; cdr3_nt: TGTGCCAGCAGCTTGGGAACAGGGAGCCCCACAGATACGCAGTATTTT; cdr3_aa: CASSLGTGSPTDTQYF
j_call: TRBJ1-5; v_call: TRBV2; cdr3_length: 14; d_call: TRBD1; clone_size: -; cdr3_nt: TGTGCCAGCAGTGCCGGGACAGGAGGGCAGCCCCAGCATTTT; cdr3_aa: CASSAGTGGQPQHF
j_call: TRBJ2-3; v_call: TRBV29-1; cdr3_length: 17; d_call: -; clone_size: few; cdr3_nt: TGCAGCGTTGAAAACGGGGTAATCGATTGGGGGGCAGATACGCAGTATTTT; cdr3_aa: CSVENGVIDWGADTQYF
j_call: TRBJ1-1; v_call: TRBV11-2; cdr3_length: 14; d_call: -; clone_size: few; cdr3_nt: TGTGCCAGCAAGCAGACAAGGCCGAACACTGAAGCTTTCTTT; cdr3_aa: CASKQTRPNTEAFF